Listed below are T cell receptor beta chains from one sample, sequenced in a study of T cells in Graves' hyperthyroidism and ophthalmopathy. TCRdb reprocessed the multiplex PCR reads with MiXCR, giving one entry per CDR3 protein. Of hundreds of thousands of distinct CDR3 sequences listed, about 24% are singletons. Sequencing input: blood. The receptor set was obtained from a woman between 40 and 55 years old with Graves' ophthalmopathy. CDR3s leave out the opening cysteine and the closing phenylalanine or tryptophan.

V gene	CDR3 length	CDR3 protein
TRBV10-3	14	AISDFGSSGANVLT
TRBV5-1	11	ASRLRLDTEAF
TRBV6-5	11	ASSPHSGNTIY
TRBV28	13	ASSADRGGNQPQH
TRBV18	13	ASSSQNSGRVEQY
TRBV9	11	ASSGGVPETQY
TRBV12-3/TRBV12-4	12	ASSERQGVQPQH
TRBV28	11	ASSFMGAETQY
TRBV4-1	13	ASKLAGVRTDTQY
TRBV5-1	10	ASGTGSTEAF
TRBV29-1	10	SVSGTVGGYT
TRBV20-1	13	SARVPGGRNYGYT
TRBV25-1	11	ASSATQGREQY
TRBV4-2	12	ASSQDAGLDGYT
TRBV29-1	12	SELPGQGGETQY
TRBV18	11	ASSITGSYEQY
TRBV5-1	11	ASSLEGSGAEY
TRBV20-1	9	RNDSNQPQH
TRBV28	10	ASSQQSSPLH
TRBV2	11	ATRDRGPLEQY
TRBV11-2	12	ASSSMTGLPEAF
TRBV7-8	9	ASSMNTEAF
TRBV5-1	13	ASSLAEGYTGELF
TRBV20-1	14	SARRFQGSFQETQY
TRBV28	17	ASNQPGVAGGRNTGELF
TRBV11-2	14	ASSPLAGVGQETQY
TRBV20-1	12	SARDVRGSYEQY
TRBV28	12	ASKLTGGGYGYT
TRBV7-2	12	ASSVGLASYEQY
TRBV20-1	11	SARGTGDTEAF
TRBV12-3/TRBV12-4	13	ASRPTGSSNQPQH
TRBV28	10	ASRSLAETQY
TRBV15	12	ATSRGIPLGGYT
TRBV6-1	10	ASSPTVETQY
TRBV29-1	12	SVEVGRVGTEAF
TRBV28	13	ASTSGYISSYEQY
TRBV18	11	ASSTGVVQPQH
TRBV15	14	ATSRDGGTGMETQY
TRBV7-8	14	ASSLRDGLNTGELF
TRBV12-3/TRBV12-4	13	ASSLRVGLKETQY
TRBV4-2	16	ASSLLGGRAGSYNEQF
TRBV25-1	12	ASSGDSDIYEQY
TRBV29-1	13	SVSRPGANTGELF
TRBV6-5	13	ASSYSSGGQNEQY
TRBV28	12	ASNLQGMNTEAF
TRBV12-3/TRBV12-4	14	ASRFGTGTGFYEQY